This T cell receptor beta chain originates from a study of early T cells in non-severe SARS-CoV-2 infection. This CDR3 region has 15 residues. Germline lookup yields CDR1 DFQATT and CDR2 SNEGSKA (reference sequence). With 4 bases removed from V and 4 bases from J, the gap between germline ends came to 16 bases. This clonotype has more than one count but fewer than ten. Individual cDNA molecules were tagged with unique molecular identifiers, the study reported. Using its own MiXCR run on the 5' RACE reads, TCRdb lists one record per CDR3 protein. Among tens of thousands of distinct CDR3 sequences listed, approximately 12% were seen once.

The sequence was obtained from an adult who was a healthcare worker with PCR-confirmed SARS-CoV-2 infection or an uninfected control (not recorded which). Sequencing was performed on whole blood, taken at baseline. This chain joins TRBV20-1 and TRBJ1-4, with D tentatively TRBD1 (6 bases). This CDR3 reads CSAKQRGAYNEKLFF. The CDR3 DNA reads TGCAGTGCTAAACAGAGGGGGGCCTATAATGAAAAACTGTTTTTT.